This T cell receptor beta chain appears in the sequencing data of a study of blood T cell repertoires in COVID-19. Study in general: Samples of COVID-19 (acute and convalescent) were obtained from the United States, Italy and Spain. PBMCs, B-cell-depleted T cells, or T cells were the source of the cDNA or gDNA that made up the material.

Original methodology: Estimation of nucleated cell counts relied on the amplification of reference gene primers. Profiled with immunoSEQ multiplex PCR; TCRdb holds only in-frame clones, not every one. Clonal size and the V and J genes are those of that table, whereas D and trimming came from the DNA. Of about 120,000 clones in the sample, about four fifths were seen once. J was trimmed by 6 bases and V by 2 bases; bases with no gene match: 3. Germline CDR1 ENHRY, CDR2 SYGVKD. The CDR3 has 14 residues. The genes are TRBV10-3 and TRBJ1-5, with 8 nucleotides matching TRBD1. The source of this sequence is a woman aged 70-85 years with acute or convalescent COVID-19. The sequenced material came from peripheral blood. CDR3: CAISEGQGIQPQHF. CDR3 bases: TGTGCCATCAGTGAGGGACAGGGAATTCAGCCCCAGCATTTT.